The 22 T cell receptor beta chains below were found in one sample sequenced in a study of T-cell reconstitution after alpha-beta-depleted transplantation in children. As it was prepared, the TCRbeta library received unique molecular identifiers. TCRdb ran MiXCR on the PCR reads and lists one entry per CDR3 protein. The sample contains fewer than 550,000 distinct CDR3 sequences, about an eighth of which appear only once. Sequencing used PBMCs, mostly from graft donor cells, obtained 180 days after TCRalphabeta/CD19-depleted stem cell transplant. The receptors derive from a female patient aged 2-15 years who had a stem cell transplant for aplastic anemia, so the T cells may come from the graft donor.

The rearrangement uses TRBV12-3 or TRBV12-4 and TRBJ2-2, with 9 bases lining up with TRBD1. The CDR3 covers 14 residues. V dropped 7 bases and J dropped 5; count of bases not matched to a gene: 5. The CDR3 spells CASIIDRGTGELFF. The CDR3 DNA reads TGTGCCAGCATCATAGACAGGGGGACCGGGGAGCTGTTTTTT.

The chain combines TRBV5-1 with TRBJ1-1; 7 bases are a match to TRBD1. V dropped 0 bases and J dropped 1; count of bases not matched to a gene: 6. CDR3 length: 16 residues. The germline gives CDR1 SGHRS, CDR2 YFSETQ. DNA of the CDR3: TGCGCCAGCAGCTTGGCAGGGGGGGTAGGGAACACTGAAGCTTTCTTT. The encoded protein is CASSLAGGVGNTEAFF.

The rearrangement uses TRBV7-9 and TRBJ1-1; TRBD1 is a possible D gene (5 bases). The CDR3 runs to 16 residues. Germline lookup yields CDR1 SEHNR and CDR2 FQNEAQ (reference sequence). V was pared by 3 bases and J by 0 bases, with 14 bases between. CDR3 region: CASSFSRVGLNTEAFF. CDR3 sequence (DNA): TGTGCCAGCAGCTTTAGCAGGGTGGGACTGAACACTGAAGCTTTCTTT.

The CDR3 region has the DNA TGCGCCAGCAGCTCCGGGACAGGATACGAGCAGTACGTC. Protein product: CASSSGTGYEQYV. This rearrangement joins TRBV5-1 to TRBJ2-7, with 8 bases fitting TRBD1. The CDR3 spans 13 residues. Trimming cost V 3 bases and J 4 bases; bases outside gene matches: 3. CDR1 SGHRS and CDR2 YFSETQ come from the germline V gene.

The sample holds many counts of this clonotype. The rearrangement links TRBV3-1 to TRBJ2-4; TRBD2 aligns across 10 bases. V was clipped by 4 bases and J by 0 bases; unmatched bases: 0. Looked up from germline, CDR1 is LGHDT and CDR2 is YNNKEL (reference sequence). This CDR3 is 15 amino acids long. CDR3 in amino acids: CASSRLAGAKNIQYF. The CDR3 region has the DNA TGTGCCAGCAGCCGACTAGCGGGAGCCAAAAACATTCAGTACTTC. Full variable domain (missing parts from reference TRBV3-1 and TRBJ2-4): DTAVSQTPKYLVTQMGNDKSIKCEQNLGHDTMYWYKQDSKKFLKIMFSYNNKELIINETVPNRFSPKSPDKAHLNLHINSLELGDSAVYFCASSRLAGAKNIQYFGAGTRLSVL.

The chain recombines TRBV5-1 with TRBJ2-1; perhaps D is TRBD1 or TRBD2 (5 bases each). Trimming stripped 0 bases from V and 1 base from J, with 11 bases between. Germline-derived CDR1 and CDR2 are SGHRS and YFSETQ. The CDR3 loop spans 16 amino acids. The chain's CDR3 is CASSLVSGQSYNEQFF. CDR3 bases: TGCGCCAGCAGCTTGGTGAGCGGACAATCCTACAATGAGCAGTTCTTC.

The chain combines TRBV20-1 with TRBJ2-1; 11 bases line up with TRBD2. Germline CDR1 and CDR2: DFQATT and SNEGSKA (reference sequence). V lost 0 bases and J lost 5; bases outside the gene matches: 3. The CDR3 extends over 15 amino acids. For the CDR3, the DNA is TGCAGTGCTAGAGATCTAGCGGGAGGCGACAATGAGCAGTTCTTC. Protein product: CSARDLAGGDNEQFF.

This clonotype appeared a few times. The gene calls are TRBV20-1 and TRBJ2-3; no definite D call. V lost 7 bases, J lost 0 bases, and 17 bases lay in between. Germline-derived CDR1 and CDR2 are DFQATT and SNEGSKA (reference sequence). CDR3 size: 15 residues. The CDR3 nucleotides are TGCAGTGAGAAGCGCGGAGTTTCTAGCACAGATACGCAGTATTTT. This translates into CSEKRGVSSTDTQYF.

This clonotype was counted at least ten times. The rearrangement joins TRBV6-5 to TRBJ2-1; TRBD2 matches at 10 bases. Losses at the gene ends were 6 bases for V and 4 bases for J; bases not matched to a gene: 6. Germline V gene sequence: CDR1 MNHEY, CDR2 SVGAGI. The CDR3 is made up of 15 amino acids. This CDR3 reads CASSQTSGKYNEQFF. CDR3 DNA sequence: TGTGCCAGCAGCCAAACTAGCGGGAAGTACAATGAGCAGTTCTTC.

The chain couples TRBV19 to TRBJ1-5; D is possibly TRBD1 (6 bases). Between the trimmed V and J ends, which lost 3 bases and 6 bases, there was a span of 12 bases. The CDR3 consists of 14 residues. Germline V CDR1 and CDR2: LNHDA, SQIVND (reference sequence). This chain's CDR3 is CASSIRQAPQPQHF. DNA of the CDR3: TGTGCCAGTAGTATCAGACAGGCCCCTCAGCCCCAGCATTTT.

This clonotype was observed a few times. CDR3 in DNA: TGTGCCAGCAGCCTACGGGGAGGGGGCTACAATGAGCAGTTCTTC. This codes for CASSLRGGGYNEQFF. V and J are TRBV3-1 and TRBJ2-1, with D possibly being TRBD2 (7 bases). Germline V gene sequence: CDR1 LGHDT, CDR2 YNNKEL (reference sequence). The CDR3 contains 15 residues. V lost 4 bases to trimming and J lost 3 bases, with 13 bases between them.

Many counts were recorded for this clonotype. The chain links TRBV28 to TRBJ2-4, with TRBD2 matching over 7 bases. Germline V gives CDR1 MDHEN, CDR2 SYDVKM. The CDR3 extends over 15 amino acids. The trim removed 5 bases at V and 8 bases at J, leaving 12 bases unmatched. CDR3 loop: CASSLYGTTGHIQYF. DNA for the CDR3: TGTGCCAGCAGTCTTTATGGGACTACCGGGCACATTCAGTACTTC.

The rearrangement joins TRBV24-1 to TRBJ2-2, with unresolved D. The CDR3 has 16 amino acids. Per germline, CDR1 KGHDR and CDR2 SFDVKD. V gave up 0 bases and J gave up 6 bases, with 13 bases separating them. The CDR3 sequence: CATSDLSEYPPGELFF. CDR3 coding DNA: TGTGCCACCAGTGATTTGTCAGAATATCCACCCGGGGAGCTGTTTTTT.

This clonotype appeared a few times. This chain joins TRBV6-1 and TRBJ1-1; TRBD1 might be the D (5 bases). The germline gives CDR1 MNHNS, CDR2 SASEGT. The V end was cut by 2 bases, the J end by 0 bases, with 10 bases between. This CDR3 region has 15 residues. The CDR3 DNA reads TGTGCCAGCAGTGAAATGAGGGGAATGAACACTGAAGCTTTCTTT. Encoded protein: CASSEMRGMNTEAFF.

The genes are TRBV24-1 and TRBJ2-7; 8 bases are a match to TRBD1. V was clipped by 4 bases and J by 3 bases; unmatched bases: 7. This CDR3 is built from 15 residues. The V gene's germline CDR1 is KGHDR and CDR2 SFDVKD. CDR3 in DNA: TGTGCCACCAGTGAGACAGGGGATGAGGACTACGAGCAGTACGTC. Its protein is CATSETGDEDYEQYV.

This clonotype has at least ten counts. The DNA for the CDR3 is TGTGCCAGCAGCTTTACAGGGGGCGGTGAGCAGTTCTTC. Its translation is CASSFTGGGEQFF. The chain joins TRBV11-2 to TRBJ2-1; 9 bases map to TRBD1. The germline V gene has CDR1 SGHAT and CDR2 FQNNGV. The J segment lost 9 bases and the V segment lost 3 bases, leaving 3 bases of the junction unmatched. CDR3 length equals 13 residues.

This clonotype was seen ten or more times. The junction departs from the called germline gene at one end, perhaps through a read error. V is TRBV20-1 and J is TRBJ1-2; D may be TRBD1 (5 bases). Per germline, CDR1 DFQATT and CDR2 SNEGSKA (reference sequence). This CDR3 has 13 amino acids. The CDR3 spells CSPRDRANYGYTF. The CDR3 nucleotides are TGCAGTCCTAGGGACCGGGCCAACTATGGCTACACCTTC.

The chain carries TRBV10-2 and TRBJ2-7; D unclear. The V gene lost 6 bases and the J gene lost 3 bases, with 12 bases spanning the gap. CDR3 length: 13 amino acids. Germline loops: CDR1 WSHSY, CDR2 SAAADI. The CDR3 nucleotides are TGCGCCAGCAGCGTTAGAGACAACTACGAGCAGTACGTC. It yields the protein CASSVRDNYEQYV.

There are a few counts of this clonotype. The chain carries TRBV20-1 and TRBJ2-3, with 8 bases matching TRBD2. This CDR3 is built from 13 residues. The trim removed 8 bases at V and 3 bases at J, leaving 7 bases unmatched. Germline V gene sequence: CDR1 DFQATT, CDR2 SNEGSKA (reference sequence). In nucleotides, the CDR3 is TGCAGTCACAACAGCGGGAGTACAGATACGCAGTATTTT. Protein product: CSHNSGSTDTQYF.

This clonotype was seen repeatedly, ten times or more. This chain uses TRBV27 with TRBJ2-3; 11 bases line up with TRBD2. This CDR3 is 16 amino acids long. V lost 3 bases, J lost 0 bases, and 2 bases stayed unmatched. From germline, CDR1 is MNHEY and CDR2 SMNVEV (reference sequence). The chain's CDR3 is CASSFRTSGSTDTQYF. Written as DNA, the CDR3 is TGTGCCAGCAGTTTCCGGACTAGCGGGAGCACAGATACGCAGTATTTT.

V usage is TRBV4-3 and J usage is TRBJ1-4; no clear D gene. Between the trimmed V and J ends, which lost 4 bases and 3 bases, there was a span of 15 bases. The CDR3 totals 16 residues. The germline V gene has CDR1 LGHNA and CDR2 YSLEER. The CDR3 is CASSPQPGFPNEKLFF. The CDR3 DNA reads TGCGCCAGCAGCCCACAGCCCGGGTTTCCTAATGAAAAACTGTTTTTT.

The V gene is TRBV27, the J gene TRBJ2-1; 7 bases fit TRBD1. Germline CDR1 and CDR2: MNHEY and SMNVEV (reference sequence). V lost 6 bases and J lost 4; bases outside the gene matches: 12. This CDR3 comprises 16 residues. This CDR3 reads CASRTTRARGYNEQFF. The CDR3 bases are TGTGCCAGCAGAACAACCCGGGCCAGGGGGTACAATGAGCAGTTCTTC.